This T cell receptor beta chain was identified in a study of T cell responses to AZD1222 COVID-19 vaccine. Points on this clone: Its antigen is unidentified.

Only in-frame clones appear in the TCRdb table, and some are missing; sequencing was by immunoSEQ multiplex PCR. The table lists about 80,000 clones, approximately 85% of them singletons, with under 11% in the top ten. Study outcomes and limitations: Clonal diversity was possibly underestimated; the donors were predominantly white British and more often female. The study reported that nearly half of spike-specific TCRs target unmutated variant regions.

The CDR3 covers 15 residues. V dropped 7 bases and J dropped 5; count of bases not matched to a gene: 10. From germline, CDR1 is MNHEY and CDR2 SVGAGI. The sequence was obtained from an adult who received the AZD1222 COVID-19 vaccine. Here the sequenced sample was peripheral blood, taken 28 days after the second AZD1222 dose. The chain is built from TRBV6-5 and TRBJ2-3, with 9 bases that match TRBD1. The CDR3 spells CASTYRDRARDTQYF. The CDR3 region has the DNA TGTGCCAGCACCTATCGGGACAGGGCGAGAGATACGCAGTATTTT.